This is a list of T cell receptor beta chains from one sample in a study of blood T cell repertoires in COVID-19. The data were produced by immunoSEQ multiplex PCR, yet TCRdb's version contains in-frame clones alone and is incomplete. Of 150,000 to 200,000 clones detected, around 82% appear once; the ten largest clones hold more than 8%. Sample: peripheral blood. The receptor set was obtained from a woman aged 80 or older with acute or convalescent COVID-19. CDR3s include the opening cysteine and the closing phenylalanine or tryptophan. D genes are given only for firm matches. The size entry is marked missing in some rows and otherwise reads once, few, many or a size class.

j_call | v_call | d_call | clone_size | cdr3_aa | cdr3_nt
TRBJ2-7 | TRBV13 | . | . | CASSLRLYNYEQYF | TGTGCCAGCAGCTTAAGACTATACAACTACGAGCAGTACTTC
TRBJ1-3 | TRBV5-1 | . | . | CASSVVPGVRGNTIYF | TGCGCCAGCAGCGTAGTACCAGGGGTAAGAGGAAACACCATATATTTT
TRBJ1-1 | TRBV19 | TRBD1 | . | CASSPNRGQAFF | TGTGCCAGTAGTCCCAACAGGGGGCAAGCTTTCTTT
TRBJ1-1 | TRBV7-9 | TRBD1 | . | CASSRTGEGTEAFF | TGTGCCAGCAGCCGGACAGGGGAGGGAACTGAAGCTTTCTTT
TRBJ2-7 | TRBV13 | . | few | CASSFLGVTLF | TGTGCCAGCAGCTTCTTAGGAGTCACGCTCTTC
TRBJ2-2 | TRBV7-8 | . | . | CASSLVSRGGGELFF | TGTGCCAGCAGCTTAGTTTCGCGGGGTGGCGGGGAGCTGTTTTTT
TRBJ1-5 | TRBV12-5 | . | . | CASGEYPQPQHF | TGTGCTAGTGGAGAGTATCCCCAGCCCCAGCATTTT
TRBJ2-6 | TRBV9 | TRBD1 | . | CASSPWGQGSGANVLTF | TGTGCCAGCAGCCCCTGGGGACAGGGTTCTGGGGCCAACGTCCTGACTTTC
TRBJ1-2 | TRBV10-3 | . | . | CAISESWSGARVVYGYTF | TGTGCCATCAGTGAGTCGTGGAGCGGGGCGAGGGTAGTCTATGGCTACACCTTC
TRBJ2-3 | TRBV27 | TRBD1 | . | CASLSLRTGADTQYF | TGTGCCAGCCTCTCCCTCAGGACAGGTGCAGATACGCAGTATTTT
TRBJ2-1 | TRBV7-6 | . | . | CASSLALVRVRDGNEQFF | TGTGCCAGCAGCTTAGCGCTAGTTCGTGTACGTGACGGCAATGAGCAGTTCTTC
TRBJ1-1 | TRBV12-5 | TRBD1 | . | CASVRQGNTEAFF | TGTGCTAGTGTCAGACAGGGCAACACTGAAGCTTTCTTT
TRBJ2-3 | TRBV18 | TRBD2 | . | CASPGLASGGSSTDTQYF | TGTGCCAGCCCCGGCTTGGCTAGCGGGGGGTCTAGCACAGATACGCAGTATTTT
TRBJ1-2 | TRBV24-1 | . | . | CATSDLRGGNYGYTF | TGTGCCACCAGTGATTTGCGAGGCGGGAACTATGGCTACACCTTC
TRBJ2-2 | TRBV19 | TRBD1 | . | CASKLQGAGGELFF | TGTGCCAGTAAACTACAGGGGGCCGGCGGGGAGCTGTTTTTT
TRBJ1-1 | TRBV27 | . | . | CATRPRVNTEAFF | TGTGCCACCCGCCCCCGAGTGAACACTGAAGCTTTCTTT
TRBJ1-3 | TRBV5-4 | . | . | CASSLAQAGNTIYF | TGTGCCAGCAGCTTGGCGCAGGCTGGAAACACCATATATTTT
TRBJ1-2 | TRBV6-5 | . | . | CASSYSSINYGYTF | TGTGCCAGCAGTTACTCGAGCATCAACTATGGCTACACCTTC
TRBJ2-3 | TRBV5-3 | TRBD2 | . | CARSAGTSGARSTDTQYF | TGTGCCAGAAGCGCCGGGACTAGCGGGGCCCGAAGCACAGATACGCAGTATTTT
TRBJ2-1 | TRBV2 | . | . | CASAREHYNEQFF | TGTGCCAGCGCTCGGGAACACTACAATGAGCAGTTCTTC
TRBJ1-5 | TRBV15 | . | once | CATSRTRNQPQHF | TGTGCCACCAGCAGGACACGGAATCAGCCCCAGCATTTT
TRBJ1-5 | TRBV25-1 | . | . | CASRDRSDQPQHF | TGTGCCAGCAGAGACAGGTCTGATCAGCCCCAGCATTTT
TRBJ1-5 | TRBV2 | TRBD1 | . | CASRTRTGGTQPQHF | TGTGCCAGCAGGACCCGGACAGGGGGGACGCAGCCCCAGCATTTT
TRBJ1-2 | TRBV27 | . | . | CASSLGARDGYTF | TGTGCCAGCAGTCTGGGAGCCCGCGATGGCTACACCTTC
TRBJ2-5 | TRBV29-1 | TRBD2 | . | CSGLAGGETQYF | TGCAGCGGTCTAGCGGGAGGAGAGACCCAGTACTTC
TRBJ2-7 | TRBV5-4 | TRBD2 | . | CASSPSGSSYEQYF | TGTGCCAGCAGTCCTAGCGGGAGCTCCTACGAGCAGTACTTC
TRBJ2-1 | TRBV7-2 | . | few | CASSRTGTNEQFF | TGTGCCAGCAGCCGTACCGGGACAAATGAGCAGTTCTTC
TRBJ2-5 | TRBV10-3 | . | . | CATNQGRGETQYF | TGTGCCACGAATCAGGGAAGAGGAGAGACCCAGTACTTC
TRBJ2-2 | TRBV9 | . | . | CASRAGAGTGELFF | TGTGCCAGCAGAGCTGGGGCTGGCACCGGGGAGCTGTTTTTT
TRBJ2-3 | TRBV3-1/TRBV3-2 | . | . | CASSQGSATDTQYF | TGTGCCAGCAGCCAAGGGAGCGCCACAGATACGCAGTATTTT
TRBJ1-1 | TRBV27 | . | . | CASSLGRDTGAFF | TGTGCCAGCAGCCTAGGACGGGACACTGGGGCTTTCTTT
TRBJ2-7 | TRBV5-3 | . | . | CARNPLDVRYEQYF | TGTGCCAGAAATCCTCTAGACGTGCGGTACGAGCAGTACTTC
TRBJ1-6 | TRBV11-3 | . | . | CASSFDGGNSPLHF | TGTGCCAGCAGCTTCGACGGCGGAAATTCACCCCTCCACTTT
TRBJ1-2 | TRBV7-8 | . | . | CASSFFGGGYTF | TGTGCCAGCAGCTTTTTCGGGGGAGGCTACACCTTC
TRBJ1-1 | TRBV11-2 | . | few | CASSPAGGLNTEAFF | TGTGCCAGCAGCCCAGCGGGGGGGCTGAACACTGAAGCTTTCTTT
TRBJ1-5 | TRBV7-9 | . | . | CASSGGWGGNQPQHF | TGTGCCAGCAGCGGGGGCTGGGGCGGCAATCAGCCCCAGCATTTT
TRBJ1-1 | TRBV19 | TRBD1 | once | CASSKNTGGRSFF | TGTGCCAGTAGTAAAAACACAGGGGGCAGGTCTTTCTTT
TRBJ2-1 | TRBV5-1 | TRBD2 | . | CASRGGSAGSYNEQFF | TGCGCCAGCAGGGGAGGGTCTGCCGGGTCCTACAATGAGCAGTTCTTC
TRBJ2-2 | TRBV13 | . | . | CASSLTDKAGELFF | TGTGCCAGCAGCTTAACCGACAAAGCCGGGGAGCTGTTTTTT
TRBJ2-7 | TRBV10-3 | TRBD2 | . | CATRGSGPYWDF | TGTGCCACCCGAGGTAGCGGGCCGTACTGGGACTTC
TRBJ2-1 | TRBV11-1 | . | . | CASSRDPGNEQFF | TGTGCCAGCAGTCGAGACCCCGGGAATGAGCAGTTCTTC
TRBJ1-2 | TRBV18 | . | few | CASSPSVSNYGYTF | TGTGCCAGCTCACCATCGGTTTCTAACTATGGCTACACCTTC
TRBJ1-2 | TRBV7-8 | TRBD1 | . | CASSSRGGGYTF | TGTGCCAGCAGTTCCAGAGGGGGCGGCTACACCTTC